This T cell receptor (beta chain) originates from a study of blood T cell repertoires in COVID-19. V dropped 0 bases and J dropped 4 bases, with 19 bases sitting between them. Germline assignment: CDR1 SGHDT and CDR2 YYEEEE. The CDR3 spans 17 residues. Clones were sequenced by immunoSEQ multiplex PCR, and TCRdb holds only the in-frame ones, with some missing. The sample holds about 34,000 clones, 90% seen once. This clone has just a few counts. The chain links TRBV5-6 to TRBJ2-5, with D possibly being TRBD2 (6 bases). The sequenced material came from peripheral blood. The receptor's source is an elderly man with acute or convalescent COVID-19. In nucleotides, the CDR3 is TGTGCCAGCAGCTTGGTTGGGACTGGAGGTTTAGGAGAGACCCAGTACTTC. Translation gives CASSLVGTGGLGETQYF. Full variable domain (missing parts from reference TRBV5-6 and TRBJ2-5): DAGVTQSPTHLIKTRGQQVTLRCSPKSGHDTVSWYQQALGQGPQFIFQYYEEEERQRGNFPDRFSGHQFPNYSSELNVNALLLGDSALYLCASSLVGTGGLGETQYFGPGTRLLVL.